Reported below is one T cell receptor (beta chain). Its antigen is currently unknown. This entry comes from a study of T cell repertoires in cytomegalovirus infection. Findings and caveats of the study: HLA-C-restricted CMV clonotypes gave the most frequent clonotype in two of eight donors.

This CDR3 spans 15 amino acids. Germline V lookup: CDR1 SGHTA, CDR2 FQGNSA. V shed 5 bases and J 8 bases; nucleotides not matched to a gene: 11. In TCRdb, the reads were re-called with MiXCR into one record per CDR3 protein. Of around 430,000 distinct CDR3 sequences in the sample, 42% are singletons; the top ten hold about 39%. This material consisted of cultured PBMCs, taken from culture after CMV antigen stimulation. V is TRBV7-2 and J is TRBJ1-2; 10 nucleotides agree with TRBD1. The origin of this receptor is a human donor in good health (CMV status not recorded). Some clones in this sample may be carry-over from other donors' samples. The DNA for the CDR3 is TGTGCCAGCAGCCCACCTGGGACAGGGGTCTACGGCTACACCTTC. This sequence encodes CASSPPGTGVYGYTF.